A single sample is the source of the 27 T cell receptor beta chains below, sequenced in a study of PD-1 blockade in classical Hodgkin lymphoma. The data were produced by immunoSEQ multiplex PCR, yet TCRdb's version contains in-frame clones alone and is incomplete. Here the sample spans some 30,000 clones, roughly 76% being singletons. Each and every patient relapsed after autologous stem cell transplantation, and patients got differing brentuximab vedotin exposure. The specimen was peripheral blood mononuclear cells (PBMCs), collected before the second cycle of nivolumab. The receptor source for this set is a human donor with classical Hodgkin lymphoma.

CDR3 amino acids: CASSIYGRGDPNQPQHF. Written as DNA, the CDR3 is TGTGCCAGTAGTATATATGGGCGAGGGGACCCCAATCAGCCCCAGCATTTT. The chain is built from TRBV19 and TRBJ1-5; the D gene is possibly TRBD1 (5 bases). Trimming removed 2 bases from V and 3 bases from J, with 17 bases in between. The CDR3 covers 17 residues. CDR1 and CDR2 (germline): LNHDA, SQIVND (reference sequence).

The chain is built from TRBV2 and TRBJ1-6; 8 bases agree with TRBD1. V lost 6 bases, J lost 7 bases, and 8 bases stayed unmatched. The CDR3 has 15 amino acids. CDR1 SNHLY and CDR2 FYNNEI come from the germline V gene. CDR3 in amino acids: CASSRLGQGNSPLHF. CDR3 sequence (DNA): TGTGCCAGCAGCCGACTCGGACAGGGCAATTCACCCCTCCACTTT.

Only a few counts were recorded for this clone. V usage is TRBV11-3 and J usage is TRBJ2-1; D perhaps matches TRBD2 (6 bases). Germline V lookup: CDR1 SGHNT, CDR2 YENEEA. V lost 5 bases to trimming and J lost 4 bases, with 9 bases between them. The CDR3 loop spans 13 amino acids. The CDR3 DNA is TGTGCCAGCAGCGTAGGGACTTACAATGAGCAGTTCTTC. Its protein is CASSVGTYNEQFF.

V and J are TRBV7-6 and TRBJ2-2, with D perhaps matching TRBD1 (5 bases). The CDR3 extends over 15 amino acids. Deletions cut 4 bases from V and 1 base from J, with 10 bases between. CDR1 SGHVS and CDR2 FNYEAQ come from the germline V gene. CDR3 region: CASSSQTENTGELFF. The CDR3 DNA reads TGTGCCAGCAGCTCGCAGACAGAGAACACCGGGGAGCTGTTTTTT.

This clone came up a few times. The rearrangement links TRBV6-1 to TRBJ2-7; D ambiguous. Germline V gene sequence: CDR1 MNHNS, CDR2 SASEGT. CDR3 size: 14 residues. V was clipped by 7 bases and J by 2 bases, with 15 bases between them. DNA for the CDR3: TGTGCCAGCACGGCGATTATAAGCCCCTACGAGCAGTACTTC. Translating gives CASTAIISPYEQYF.

The chain couples TRBV7-2 to TRBJ1-2; D perhaps matches TRBD1 (6 bases). V lost 1 base and J lost 2, with 14 bases in between. The CDR3 runs to 16 residues. Germline V gene sequence: CDR1 SGHTA, CDR2 FQGNSA. The CDR3 DNA sequence: TGTGCCAGCAGCTTAGTGGGGACCCAGGGGAACTATGGCTACACCTTC. Translating it yields CASSLVGTQGNYGYTF.

The chain recombines TRBV6-6 with TRBJ2-3; TRBD1 agrees at 7 bases. CDR3 length: 11 amino acids. V shed 8 bases and J 6 bases; nucleotides not matched to a gene: 2. The germline V gene encodes CDR1 MNHNY and CDR2 SVGAGI (reference sequence). CDR3 nucleotide sequence: TGTGCCAGCTTGACAGGGGATACGCAGTATTTT. Translation: CASLTGDTQYF.

This sequence joins TRBV5-1 and TRBJ1-1; D not resolved. V was cut by 5 bases and J by 1 base, with 12 bases left in between. The CDR3 totals 14 residues. CDR1 and CDR2 (germline): SGHRS, YFSETQ. The CDR3 sequence: CASRSYVGNTEAFF. Here the CDR3 DNA reads TGCGCCAGCAGATCTTACGTCGGGAACACTGAAGCTTTCTTT.

The V call is TRBV7-2, the J call TRBJ1-3; 8 nucleotides agree with TRBD1. Germline V gives CDR1 SGHTA, CDR2 FQGNSA. V shed 5 bases and J 7 bases; nucleotides not matched to a gene: 10. This CDR3 contains 15 residues. CDR3 DNA: TGTGCCAGCAGCCCAGGGACAGGAGGGAGGAACACCATATATTTT. It codes for CASSPGTGGRNTIYF. The full variable domain, in which reference TRBV7-2 and TRBJ1-3 provide the parts outside the CDR3, is GAGVSQSPSNKVTEKGKDVELRCDPISGHTALYWYRQSLGQGLEFLIYFQGNSAPDKSGLPSDRFSAERTGGSVSTLTIQRTQQEDSAVYLCASSPGTGGRNTIYFGEGSWLTVV.

J is TRBJ1-5 and V is TRBV15; TRBD1 might be the D (5 bases). The CDR3 consists of 16 residues. V was pared by 1 base and J by 2 bases, with 12 bases between. Germline V gene data show CDR1 as LNHNV and CDR2 as YYDKDF (reference sequence). The CDR3 region has the DNA TGTGCCACCAGCAGAGTTCGGGGGGAGGGCAATCAGCCCCAGCATTTT. Translation: CATSRVRGEGNQPQHF.

V gene TRBV5-1 combines with J gene TRBJ1-2; the D gene is possibly TRBD1 (5 bases). Trimming left V 3 bases short and J 2 bases short, with 8 bases between. The CDR3 has 13 amino acids. Germline V gene sequence: CDR1 SGHRS, CDR2 YFSETQ. CDR3 sequence: CASSWGPNYGYTF. CDR3 DNA: TGCGCCAGCAGCTGGGGACCGAACTATGGCTACACCTTC.

The V and J genes are TRBV19 and TRBJ2-7; the D gene could be TRBD1 or TRBD2 (5 bases each). Trimming removed 4 bases at V and 1 base at J, with 8 bases between. The CDR3 spans 13 residues. Germline CDR1 reads LNHDA; CDR2 reads SQIVND (reference sequence). The CDR3 here is CASSKGRSYEQYF. The CDR3 bases are TGTGCCAGTAGTAAGGGACGGTCCTACGAGCAGTACTTC.

In DNA form, the CDR3 reads TGTGCCAGCAGTGAAGGCAGGGCTCAGACCCAGTACTTC. Its protein is CASSEGRAQTQYF. The V gene is TRBV6-1, the J gene TRBJ2-5, with D possibly TRBD1 on 5 matching bases. The CDR3 has 13 residues. Germline assignment: CDR1 MNHNS and CDR2 SASEGT. Deletions cut 1 base from V and 6 bases from J, with 9 bases between.

By frequency in the sample, this clone is medium-sized. The V gene is TRBV2, the J gene TRBJ1-4; 8 bases map to TRBD1. With V trimmed by 3 bases and J by 5 bases, 5 bases remained unmatched. The CDR3 is 15 amino acids. From germline, CDR1 is SNHLY and CDR2 FYNNEI. This CDR3 reads CASSESGTGNEKLFF. The CDR3 DNA is TGTGCCAGCAGTGAGTCCGGGACAGGAAATGAAAAACTGTTTTTT.

This chain connects TRBV7-9 to TRBJ1-2; D not certain. V was pared by 5 bases and J by 6 bases, with 19 bases between. CDR1 is SEHNR and CDR2 is FQNEAQ in the germline V gene (reference sequence). This CDR3 has 15 residues. CDR3 residues: CASSRTGPLGDGYTF. The CDR3 region has the DNA TGTGCCAGCAGCCGAACCGGACCTCTCGGGGATGGCTACACCTTC.

The V gene is TRBV11-1, the J gene TRBJ2-3, with 9 positions matching TRBD2. Germline trimming cut 6 bases from V and 0 bases from J; bases unmatched to any gene: 13. Per the germline V gene, CDR1 is SGHAT and CDR2 is FQDESV (reference sequence). The CDR3 consists of 18 residues. The CDR3 DNA reads as TGTGCCAGCAGAGACCCTACCAATAGCGGGGGAAGCACAGATACGCAGTATTTT. Protein sequence: CASRDPTNSGGSTDTQYF.

The chain links TRBV6-5 to TRBJ1-2; 10 bases line up with TRBD1. Germline V gene data show CDR1 as MNHEY and CDR2 as SVGAGI. V gave up 4 bases and J gave up 5 bases; unmatched junction bases: 10. The CDR3 totals 16 residues. The CDR3 spells CASSSSSRDRGYGYTF. The CDR3 coding sequence is TGTGCCAGCAGTTCCTCGTCCCGGGACAGGGGTTATGGCTACACCTTC.

V gene TRBV9 combines with J gene TRBJ2-1; possible D gene TRBD2, 5 bases. Between the trimmed V and J ends, which lost 0 bases and 4 bases, there was a span of 8 bases. Germline assignment: CDR1 SGDLS and CDR2 YYNGEE. This CDR3 has 14 residues. The CDR3 DNA is TGTGCCAGCAGCGTAGAGGGAGTGTACAATGAGCAGTTCTTC. Its translation: CASSVEGVYNEQFF.

The chain links TRBV27 to TRBJ1-5, with 8 bases matching TRBD1. This CDR3 has 16 amino acids. CDR1 and CDR2 from the germline V gene are MNHEY and SMNVEV (reference sequence). V was clipped by 2 bases and J by 3 bases; unmatched bases: 6. The CDR3 nucleotides are TGTGCCAGCAGTTTAGGGGACAGGCGGTTCAATCAGCCCCAGCATTTT. This encodes CASSLGDRRFNQPQHF.

The rearrangement links TRBV7-2 to TRBJ2-7; D gene unclear. Germline loops: CDR1 SGHTA, CDR2 FQGNSA. The CDR3 covers 15 residues. V was trimmed by 1 base and J by 7 bases, leaving 17 bases between them. The CDR3 region has the DNA TGTGCCAGCAGCTTAGATACACCTGGCATAGGGGAGCAGTACTTC. Translating it yields CASSLDTPGIGEQYF. The variable domain in full, completed from reference TRBV7-2 and TRBJ2-7, reads GAGVSQSPSNKVTEKGKDVELRCDPISGHTALYWYRQSLGQGLEFLIYFQGNSAPDKSGLPSDRFSAERTGGSVSTLTIQRTQQEDSAVYLCASSLDTPGIGEQYFGPGTRLTVT.

This clone has more than one count but fewer than ten. The rearrangement uses TRBV6-1 and TRBJ1-5; TRBD1 might be the D (6 bases). V lost 6 bases, J lost 5 bases, and 17 bases lay in between. There are 15 residues in the CDR3. In germline, CDR1 is MNHNS, CDR2 SASEGT. The CDR3 is CASRSPGQFDQPQHF. CDR3 DNA: TGTGCCAGCAGATCACCGGGACAATTCGATCAGCCCCAGCATTTT.

The chain combines TRBV19 with TRBJ1-6; D may be TRBD1 (5 bases). This CDR3 region has 15 residues. Germline CDR1 and CDR2: LNHDA and SQIVND (reference sequence). The V end lost 4 bases, the J end lost 9 bases, and 16 bases lay between the germline ends. This chain's CDR3 is CASSRTAFGASPLHF. The CDR3 DNA sequence: TGTGCCAGTAGTAGGACCGCGTTTGGGGCTTCACCCCTCCACTTT.

The genes are TRBV7-9 and TRBJ2-3, with TRBD2 identical over 13 bases. V lost 5 bases to trimming and J lost 0 bases; unmatched junction nucleotides: 11. Germline V gives CDR1 SEHNR, CDR2 FQNEAQ (reference sequence). This CDR3 is built from 19 residues. The CDR3 sequence is CASSGSTSGGDSSTDTQYF. The CDR3 DNA follows: TGTGCCAGCAGCGGCTCCACTAGCGGGGGGGATTCTAGCACAGATACGCAGTATTTT.

V and J are TRBV7-8 and TRBJ1-3; TRBD1 agrees at 8 bases. After removal of 4 bases from V and 4 bases from J, the junction contained 12 bases not matched to a gene. Germline CDR1 is SGHVS and CDR2 is FQNEAQ. The CDR3 sequence is 17 residues long. The CDR3 DNA reads TGTGCCAGCAGCTCCCGGGACAGGTTTCTGGGGGGAAACACCATATATTTT. This translates into CASSSRDRFLGGNTIYF. The entire variable domain, with the rest obtained from reference TRBV7-8 and TRBJ1-3, is as follows: GAGVSQSPRYKVAKRGQDVALRCDPISGHVSLFWYQQALGQGPEFLTYFQNEAQLDKSGLPSDRFFAERPEGSVSTLKIQRTQQEDSAVYLCASSSRDRFLGGNTIYFGEGSWLTVV.

This clone has only a few counts. This chain links TRBV7-9 with TRBJ1-2; TRBD1 is a possible D gene (5 bases). This CDR3 has 13 amino acids. Trimming cost V 5 bases and J 8 bases, with 15 bases left between them. In germline, CDR1 is SEHNR, CDR2 FQNEAQ (reference sequence). This chain's CDR3 is CASSRETGGGYTF. The CDR3 DNA is TGTGCCAGCAGCCGCGAGACGGGGGGAGGCTACACCTTC. Combining the CDR3 with reference TRBV7-9 and TRBJ1-2 gives the whole variable domain DTGVSQNPRHKITKRGQNVTFRCDPISEHNRLYWYRQTLGQGPEFLTYFQNEAQLEKSRLLSDRFSAERPKGSFSTLEIQRTEQGDSAMYLCASSRETGGGYTFGSGTRLTVV.

The chain combines TRBV5-5 with TRBJ2-5, with unresolved D. The CDR3 is made up of 14 amino acids. In germline, CDR1 is SGHKS, CDR2 YYEKEE (reference sequence). With 4 bases removed from V and 4 bases from J, the gap between germline ends came to 14 bases. CDR3 residues: CASSRAHFRETQYF. For the CDR3, the DNA is TGTGCCAGCAGCCGCGCCCACTTTAGAGAGACCCAGTACTTC.

The chain links TRBV14 to TRBJ1-1; a possible D gene is TRBD1 (5 bases). The length of the CDR3 is 13 residues. V lost 3 bases and J 3 bases, leaving 8 bases between the germline ends. CDR1 and CDR2 (germline): SGHDN, FVKESK. DNA for the CDR3: TGTGCCAGCAGCCACTTAGGGGACACTGAAGCTTTCTTT. It codes for CASSHLGDTEAFF.